The clone carrying this T cell receptor (beta chain) has just one count. The record originates from a study of technical replicates of blood from a handful of donors. Trimming removed 6 bases from V and 7 bases from J; junction bases left unmatched: 2. Germline V gene sequence: CDR1 DFQATT, CDR2 SNEGSKA (reference sequence). The CDR3 loop spans 10 amino acids. The data were produced by immunoSEQ multiplex PCR, yet TCRdb's version contains in-frame clones alone and is incomplete. The repertoire holds some 80,000 clones, with 90% to 98% as singletons. The clonotype originates from a human donor in good health. This chain connects TRBV20-1 to TRBJ1-1, with 7 positions matching TRBD1. Material for sequencing was T cells isolated from PBMCs. CDR3 region: CSAWDSEAFF. CDR3 DNA sequence: TGCAGTGCCTGGGACAGTGAAGCTTTCTTT.